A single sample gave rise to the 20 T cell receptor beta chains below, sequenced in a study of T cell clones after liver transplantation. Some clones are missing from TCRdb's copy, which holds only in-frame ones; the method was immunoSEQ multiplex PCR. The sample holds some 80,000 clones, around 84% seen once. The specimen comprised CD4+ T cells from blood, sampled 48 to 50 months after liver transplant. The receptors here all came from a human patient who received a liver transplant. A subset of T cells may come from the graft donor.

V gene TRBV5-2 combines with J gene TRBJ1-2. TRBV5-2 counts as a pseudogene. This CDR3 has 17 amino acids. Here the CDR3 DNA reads TGTGCCAGCAAGGATGTTCGAGAGTTACGAAAGACCTATGGCTACACCTTC. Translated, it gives CASKDVRELRKTYGYTF.

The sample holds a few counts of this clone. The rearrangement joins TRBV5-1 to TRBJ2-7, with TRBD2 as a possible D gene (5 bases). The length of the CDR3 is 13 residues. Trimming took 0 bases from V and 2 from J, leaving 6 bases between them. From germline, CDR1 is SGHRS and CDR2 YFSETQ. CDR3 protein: CASSLGGPYEQYF. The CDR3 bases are TGCGCCAGCAGCTTGGGCGGGCCCTACGAGCAGTACTTC.

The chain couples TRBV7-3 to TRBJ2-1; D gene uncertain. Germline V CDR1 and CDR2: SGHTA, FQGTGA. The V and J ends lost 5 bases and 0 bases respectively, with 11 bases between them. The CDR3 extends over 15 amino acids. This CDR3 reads CASSQTASSYNEQFF. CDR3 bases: TGTGCCAGCAGCCAGACGGCTTCCTCCTACAATGAGCAGTTCTTC.

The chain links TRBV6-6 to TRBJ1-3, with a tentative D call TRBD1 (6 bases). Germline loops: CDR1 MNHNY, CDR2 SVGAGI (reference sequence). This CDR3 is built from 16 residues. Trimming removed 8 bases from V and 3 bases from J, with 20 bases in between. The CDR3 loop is CASGMAEGGNGNTIYF. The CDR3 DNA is TGTGCCAGCGGCATGGCTGAGGGGGGGAATGGAAACACCATATATTTT.

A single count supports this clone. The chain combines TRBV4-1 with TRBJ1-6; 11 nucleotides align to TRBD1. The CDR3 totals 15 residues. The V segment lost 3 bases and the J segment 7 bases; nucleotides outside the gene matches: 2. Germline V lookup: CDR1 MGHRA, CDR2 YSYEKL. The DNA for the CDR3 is TGCGCCAGCAGCCAGGGGGACAGGGGGAATTCACCCCTCCACTTT. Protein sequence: CASSQGDRGNSPLHF.

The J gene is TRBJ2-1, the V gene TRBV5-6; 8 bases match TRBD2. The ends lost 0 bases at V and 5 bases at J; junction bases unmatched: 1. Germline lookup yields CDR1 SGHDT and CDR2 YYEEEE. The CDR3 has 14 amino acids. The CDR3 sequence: CASSLVAGHNEQFF. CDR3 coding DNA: TGTGCCAGCAGCTTGGTAGCGGGGCACAATGAGCAGTTCTTC.

This CDR3 is CASSLEGRGQGEKLFF. CDR3 nucleotides: TGTGCCAGCAGCTTAGAGGGCAGGGGACAGGGTGAAAAACTGTTTTTT. This chain joins TRBV7-8 and TRBJ1-4, with 9 bases that match TRBD1. The length of the CDR3 is 16 residues. Trimming took 1 base from V and 7 from J; bases not matched to a gene: 7. Germline V gene sequence: CDR1 SGHVS, CDR2 FQNEAQ.

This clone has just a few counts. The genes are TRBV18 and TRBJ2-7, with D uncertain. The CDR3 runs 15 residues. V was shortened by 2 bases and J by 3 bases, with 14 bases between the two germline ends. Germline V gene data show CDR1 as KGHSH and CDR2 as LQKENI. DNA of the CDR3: TGTGCCAGCTCACCAGGTCTAGATCTCCACTACGAGCAGTACTTC. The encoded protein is CASSPGLDLHYEQYF.

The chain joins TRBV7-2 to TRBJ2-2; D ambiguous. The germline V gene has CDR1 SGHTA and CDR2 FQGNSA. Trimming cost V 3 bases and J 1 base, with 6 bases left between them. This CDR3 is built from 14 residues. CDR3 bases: TGTGCCAGCAGCTTCTTACGGAACACCGGGGAGCTGTTTTTT. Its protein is CASSFLRNTGELFF.

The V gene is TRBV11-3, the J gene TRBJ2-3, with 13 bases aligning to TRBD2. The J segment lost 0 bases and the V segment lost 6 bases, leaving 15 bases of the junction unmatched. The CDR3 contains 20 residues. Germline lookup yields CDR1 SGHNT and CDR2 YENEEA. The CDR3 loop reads CASSSGLAGVGLLSTDTQYF. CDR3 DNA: TGTGCCAGCAGTTCTGGACTAGCGGGAGTTGGACTACTTAGCACAGATACGCAGTATTTT.

For the CDR3, the DNA is TGTGCCAGCAGCTTGTTCCGGACAGGGTTACGCTTCGGCACAGATACGCAGTATTTT. Translating gives CASSLFRTGLRFGTDTQYF. This chain links TRBV5-6 with TRBJ2-3, with TRBD1 matching over 8 bases. The CDR3 extends over 19 amino acids. Germline V CDR1 and CDR2: SGHDT, YYEEEE. Losses at the gene ends were 1 base for V and 1 base for J; bases not matched to a gene: 14.

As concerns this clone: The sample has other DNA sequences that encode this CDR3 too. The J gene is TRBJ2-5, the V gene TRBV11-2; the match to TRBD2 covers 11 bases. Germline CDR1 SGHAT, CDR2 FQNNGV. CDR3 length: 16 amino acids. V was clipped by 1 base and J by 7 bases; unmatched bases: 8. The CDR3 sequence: CASSLVAGGGRGTQYF. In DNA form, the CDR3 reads TGTGCCAGCAGCTTAGTAGCGGGAGGGGGGCGGGGGACCCAGTACTTC.

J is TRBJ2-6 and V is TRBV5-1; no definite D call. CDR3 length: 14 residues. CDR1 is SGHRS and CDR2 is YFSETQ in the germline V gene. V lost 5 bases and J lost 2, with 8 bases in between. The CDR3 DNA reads TGCGCCAGCAGGGTAGGAACTGGGGCCAACGTCCTGACTTTC. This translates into CASRVGTGANVLTF.

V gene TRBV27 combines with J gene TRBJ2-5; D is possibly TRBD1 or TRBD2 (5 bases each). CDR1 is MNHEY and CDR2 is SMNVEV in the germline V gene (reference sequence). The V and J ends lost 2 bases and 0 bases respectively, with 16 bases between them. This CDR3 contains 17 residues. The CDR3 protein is CASSLQGRRAHQETQYF. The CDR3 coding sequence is TGTGCCAGCAGTTTACAGGGACGGCGGGCTCACCAAGAGACCCAGTACTTC.

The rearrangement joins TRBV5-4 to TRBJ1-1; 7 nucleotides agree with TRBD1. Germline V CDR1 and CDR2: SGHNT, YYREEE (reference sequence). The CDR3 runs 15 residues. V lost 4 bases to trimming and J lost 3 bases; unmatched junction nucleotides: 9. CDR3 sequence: CASSKRNTGDTEAFF. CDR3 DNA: TGTGCCAGCAGCAAAAGGAATACAGGGGACACTGAAGCTTTCTTT.

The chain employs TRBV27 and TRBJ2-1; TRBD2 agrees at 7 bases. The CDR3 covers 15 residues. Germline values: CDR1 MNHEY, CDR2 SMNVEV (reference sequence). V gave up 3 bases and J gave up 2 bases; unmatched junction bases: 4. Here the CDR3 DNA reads TGTGCCAGCAGTTTGGGGCTAGCGGCCTACAATGAGCAGTTCTTC. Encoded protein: CASSLGLAAYNEQFF.

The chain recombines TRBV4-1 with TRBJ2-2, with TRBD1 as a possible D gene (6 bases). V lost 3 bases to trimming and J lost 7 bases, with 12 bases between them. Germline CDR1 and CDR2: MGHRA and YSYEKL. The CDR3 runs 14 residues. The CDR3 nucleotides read TGCGCCAGCAGCCATAACAGGGTCCTCGGGGAGCTGTTTTTT. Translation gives CASSHNRVLGELFF.

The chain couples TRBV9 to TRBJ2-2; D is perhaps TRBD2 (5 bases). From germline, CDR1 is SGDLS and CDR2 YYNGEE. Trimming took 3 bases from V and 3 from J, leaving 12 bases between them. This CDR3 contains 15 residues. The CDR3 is CASSAAGGDTGELFF. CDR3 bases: TGTGCCAGCAGCGCGGCGGGTGGGGACACCGGGGAGCTGTTTTTT.

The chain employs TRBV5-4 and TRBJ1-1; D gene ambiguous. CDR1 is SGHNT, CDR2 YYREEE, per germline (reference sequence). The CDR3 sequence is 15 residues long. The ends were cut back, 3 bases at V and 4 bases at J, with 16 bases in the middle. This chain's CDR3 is CASSSKSGLGTEAFF. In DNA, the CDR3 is TGTGCCAGCAGCTCGAAATCGGGTCTGGGCACTGAAGCTTTCTTT.

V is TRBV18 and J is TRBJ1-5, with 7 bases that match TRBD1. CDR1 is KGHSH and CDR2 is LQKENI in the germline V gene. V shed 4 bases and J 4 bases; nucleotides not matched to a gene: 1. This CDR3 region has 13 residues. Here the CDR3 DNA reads TGTGCCAGCTCACGGACAGGTAATCAGCCCCAGCATTTT. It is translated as CASSRTGNQPQHF.